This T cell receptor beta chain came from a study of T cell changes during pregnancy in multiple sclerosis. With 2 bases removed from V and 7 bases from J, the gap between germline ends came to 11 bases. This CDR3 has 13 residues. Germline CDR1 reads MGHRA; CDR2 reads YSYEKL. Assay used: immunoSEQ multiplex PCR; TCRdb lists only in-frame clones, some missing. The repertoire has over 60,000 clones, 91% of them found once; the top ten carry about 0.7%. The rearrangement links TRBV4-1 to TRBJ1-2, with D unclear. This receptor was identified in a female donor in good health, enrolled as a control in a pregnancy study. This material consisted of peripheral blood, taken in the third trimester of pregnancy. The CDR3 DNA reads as TGCGCCAGCAGCCAATCGCTCACAAGTGGCTACACCTTC. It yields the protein CASSQSLTSGYTF.